This T cell receptor beta chain was observed in a study of blood T cell repertoires in COVID-19. For the study at large: The analysed material was cDNA or gDNA that came from T cells, B-cell-depleted T cells, or PBMCs.

Authors' methods: Reference gene primer amplification yielded estimated nucleated cell counts. Using immunoSEQ multiplex PCR, the repertoire was profiled, and TCRdb retains in-frame clones only, with some absent. The V and J calls and the clone size are those of that table, but D and trimming were determined from the DNA. This repertoire shows roughly 320,000 clones, 85% to 90% found once; its top ten account for about 4.2%. Enrolled through a virtual design, the participants were between about 18 and 100 years of age and came from under 30 US areas. V lost 0 bases to trimming and J lost 6 bases, with 18 bases between them. Germline CDR1 and CDR2: GTSNPN and SVGIG (reference sequence). The CDR3 consists of 16 residues.

The sequence came from a man younger than 40 who had recovered from COVID-19. The chain links TRBV30 to TRBJ1-3; no reliable D call. What was sequenced was PBMCs or T cells enriched from blood (not recorded which). CDR3 sequence reads: CAWSVRIEAAANTIYF. DNA for the CDR3: TGTGCCTGGAGTGTACGGATCGAAGCCGCGGCAAACACCATATATTTT.